The 12 T cell receptor beta chains below all came from one sample that was sequenced in a study of shared clonotypes between healthy human individuals. CD8 cells classed as naive were CD45RO-negative and positively selected for CCR7, excluding terminally differentiated effector memory CD45RA+ cells. Clones were read by immunoSEQ multiplex PCR, and TCRdb kept only the in-frame ones, dropping some. The sample holds around 2.1 million clones, about 93% seen once. Sample: naive CD8+ T cells from PBMCs. The receptor set was obtained from a man aged 18 to 29 in good health. Some clones in this sample may be carry-over from other donors' samples.

This sequence joins TRBV11-2 and TRBJ1-2, with D perhaps TRBD1 (6 bases). The V gene's germline CDR1 is SGHAT and CDR2 FQNNGV. CDR3 size: 15 residues. The V gene lost 3 bases and the J gene lost 4 bases, with 15 bases spanning the gap. CDR3 nucleotides: TGTGCCAGCAGCTTTGGCCCCAGGGGTGGCTATGGCTACACCTTC. This gives the protein CASSFGPRGGYGYTF.

In its sample, this clone was seen once. The chain employs TRBV7-8 and TRBJ2-7; the D gene is possibly TRBD2 (6 bases). This CDR3 region has 13 residues. In germline, CDR1 is SGHVS, CDR2 FQNEAQ. V lost 0 bases and J lost 4, with 7 bases in between. The CDR3 region is CASSLAGRYEQYF. The DNA for the CDR3 is TGTGCCAGCAGCTTAGCAGGGAGGTACGAGCAGTACTTC.

The chain employs TRBV7-9 and TRBJ1-1; D unresolved. Germline CDR1 reads SEHNR; CDR2 reads FQNEAQ (reference sequence). The CDR3 runs to 16 residues. The V and J ends lost 2 bases and 0 bases respectively, with 13 bases between them. The CDR3 here is CASSLPPTAMNTEAFF. CDR3 in DNA: TGTGCCAGCAGCTTACCCCCAACAGCCATGAACACTGAAGCTTTCTTT.

This clone was recorded a few times. The chain recombines TRBV5-4 with TRBJ2-2; D not resolved. With 4 bases removed from V and 6 bases from J, the gap between germline ends came to 7 bases. Germline V lookup: CDR1 SGHNT, CDR2 YYREEE (reference sequence). There are 12 residues in the CDR3. CDR3 residues: CASSISPGELFF. DNA for the CDR3: TGTGCCAGCAGCATAAGTCCCGGGGAGCTGTTTTTT. The entire variable domain, with the rest obtained from reference TRBV5-4 and TRBJ2-2, is as follows: ETGVTQSPTHLIKTRGQQVTLRCSSQSGHNTVSWYQQALGQGPQFIFQYYREEENGRGNFPPRFSGLQFPNYSSELNVNALELDDSALYLCASSISPGELFFGEGSRLTVL.

This clone was observed a handful of times. At the DNA level, this CDR3 is encoded by other sequences in the same sample as well. The chain is built from TRBV19 and TRBJ1-5; no definite D call. Trimming shortened V by 6 bases and J by 4 bases, and 7 bases separated the two germline ends. This CDR3 has 12 amino acids. Germline CDR1 LNHDA, CDR2 SQIVND (reference sequence). CDR3: CASRAGNQPQHF. CDR3 bases: TGTGCCAGTAGGGCAGGTAATCAGCCCCAGCATTTT.

V is TRBV2 and J is TRBJ1-2; D remains ambiguous. CDR1 is SNHLY, CDR2 FYNNEI, per germline. The CDR3 sequence is 12 residues long. The germline V and J ends were trimmed by 8 bases and 4 bases, with 11 bases remaining between them. This CDR3 is CASVLDGYGYTF. For the CDR3, the DNA is TGTGCCAGCGTCTTGGACGGCTATGGCTACACCTTC. Using reference TRBV2 and TRBJ1-2 for the parts outside the CDR3, the full variable domain is EPEVTQTPSHQVTQMGQEVILRCVPISNHLYFYWYRQILGQKVEFLVSFYNNEISEKSEIFDDQFSVERPDGSNFTLKIRSTKLEDSAMYFCASVLDGYGYTFGSGTRLTVV.

The CDR3 reads CASSREGWANTEAFF. The DNA for the CDR3 is TGCGCCAGCAGTCGGGAAGGGTGGGCTAACACTGAAGCTTTCTTT. This sequence joins TRBV23-1 and TRBJ1-1; D ambiguous. TRBV23-1 is an ORF; its function is uncertain. The CDR3 runs 15 residues. The germline V and J ends were trimmed by 4 bases and 2 bases, with 14 bases remaining between them.

J is TRBJ1-2 and V is TRBV25-1; the D is unclear. Between the trimmed V and J ends, which lost 3 bases and 4 bases, there was a span of 6 bases. In germline, CDR1 is MGHDK, CDR2 SYGVNS. This CDR3 is 12 amino acids long. DNA for the CDR3: TGTGCCAGCAGTGACTGGGGCTATGGCTACACCTTC. This sequence encodes CASSDWGYGYTF.

The CDR3 reads CASSDRAGDARAFF. The DNA of the CDR3 is TGTGCCAGCAGTGACAGGGCAGGGGATGCTAGAGCTTTCTTT. V usage is TRBV6-4 and J usage is TRBJ1-1, with D possibly being TRBD1 (6 bases). Germline V gene lookup returns CDR1 MRHNA and CDR2 SNTAGT. The CDR3 runs to 14 residues. V was shortened by 2 bases and J by 10 bases, with 17 bases between the two germline ends.

CDR3 DNA sequence: TGTGCCAGCACTCGAGGGAGAGTCCCCTACAATGAGCAGTTCTTC. Translation: CASTRGRVPYNEQFF. V is TRBV6-5 and J is TRBJ2-1; tentative D call: TRBD2 (5 bases). This CDR3 region has 15 residues. V was shortened by 7 bases and J by 2 bases, with 15 bases between the two germline ends. Germline V gene data show CDR1 as MNHEY and CDR2 as SVGAGI.

This chain joins TRBV14 and TRBJ2-7, with a tentative D call TRBD1 (6 bases). The CDR3 is made up of 11 amino acids. Germline lookup yields CDR1 SGHDN and CDR2 FVKESK. V shed 5 bases and J shed 8 bases, with 10 bases lying between them. The CDR3 DNA sequence: TGTGCCAGCAGCTTACAGGGAAAGCAGTACTTC. It codes for CASSLQGKQYF.

This chain connects TRBV19 to TRBJ2-2; the D gene is possibly TRBD1 (5 bases). The CDR3 covers 15 residues. Trimming took 3 bases from V and 6 from J, leaving 14 bases between them. In germline, CDR1 is LNHDA, CDR2 SQIVND (reference sequence). The CDR3: CASSIWSGSPGELFF. CDR3 sequence (DNA): TGTGCCAGTAGTATCTGGTCAGGGTCCCCCGGGGAGCTGTTTTTT.